The present TCR beta chain was sequenced within a study of T cell responses to AZD1222 COVID-19 vaccine (dated by TCRdb to the early 2020s). Background for the entire study: AZD1222 recipients given second doses at about 4 weeks or at about 12 weeks were pooled, since spike-specific TCR depth and breadth were not found to differ between the two schedules. A total of more than 230 trial participants underwent TCR sequencing, of whom some 210 received two doses of AZD1222 and about 26 received two doses of the MenACWY control vaccine. Trial participants were enrolled by age into subgroups of 18-55, 56-69 and 70-plus years, and around 140, 26 and 57 TCR-sequenced participants, respectively, were included in these subgroups.

As regards this clone: No cognate antigen has been identified for it. Within one base of it there is no much larger clone, and no base qualities were kept.

The CDR3 regions of human TCRbeta chains were analyzed by immunosequencing. In the authors' own workflow: TCRs in the repertoires were compared against a reference library of SARS-CoV-2-specific TCRs that had been generated with the MIRA antigen-specificity platform. Breadth was defined as the fraction of unique TCRs that were SARS-CoV-2-associated, and depth was defined as the fraction of total T cells that were SARS-CoV-2-associated. Each spike-specific TCR was assigned to its reactive spike region and to a CD4 or CD8 class using the MIRA data. Log10-transformed breadth and depth values were compared by one-way ANOVA with Sidak's multiple comparisons tests. TCRdb holds this immuneACCESS table with in-frame rearrangements only. Some clones are missing; in checked studies, unresolved V genes explain under half, and the rest has no known cause. That table supplies the V and J calls and clone size; D and trimming were determined from the DNA. The sample table contains approximately 79,000 clones; only one count was recorded for more than 70% of them. 11% of the sample is held by the ten biggest clonotypes.

The time point label, read with the paper, signifies: baseline before first vaccination. Vaccinee samples were obtained from the UK trials COV001 and COV002, which included a single-blind randomized controlled phase 2/3 trial of AZD1222 (ChAdOx1 nCoV-19) in healthy adults. Trial participant PBMC samples were collected at day 0 and day 28 after the second dose for TCRbeta chain sequencing. From its cysteine to its phenylalanine, the CDR3 spans 15 amino acids. Only the CDR3 portion is preserved as DNA: 45 bases, with reading frame beginning at the first base. V is trimmed back by 4 bases and J by 2 bases, and the junction contains 3 bases that no gene match accounts for. The germline V gene specifies SGHRS as CDR1 and YFSETQ as CDR2. The full study reports these points: Because no day 14 peak-response samples were available, the repertoires could be characterized only after the peak T cell response. The 56-69-year group was small, and its depth increase did not reach significance, likely because of low power. Nearly half of unique spike-specific TCRs reportedly recognized epitopes outside regions mutated in the B.1.351 and B.1.1.7 variants. Participants were mostly white British and included more females than males, and it was suggested by the authors that clonal diversity may have been underestimated. A significant rise in spike-specific TCR breadth and depth was observed after two AZD1222 doses relative to day 0 and relative to MenACWY recipients. Conclusions about previously exposed vaccinees are limited, since just five or six AZD1222 recipients were seropositive for SARS-CoV-2 at baseline. The whole spike protein was spanned by vaccine-associated CD4 TCRs, and dominant responses were seen in regions 160-218 and 743-854.

The clonotype comes from an adult in good health. This specimen was peripheral blood, taken on day 0 of AZD1222 vaccination. The sequence links TRBV5-1 to TRBJ2-5; TRBD2 fits 12 bases in the junction. The CDR3 is CASSTGTSGQETQYF. The base sequence is TGCGCCAGCAGCACCGGGACTAGCGGGCAAGAGACCCAGTACTTC.